The source of this T cell receptor (beta chain) is a study of shared T cell receptors in the human thymus. Assay: immunoSEQ multiplex PCR; the TCRdb copy retains only in-frame clones and omits some. This sample yields just under 550,000 clones, of which roughly 74% are seen a single time; approximately 0.013% belongs to the top ten. V lost 1 base and J lost 2, with 9 bases in between. The CDR3 has 15 residues. Germline V gives CDR1 LNHNV, CDR2 YYDKDF (reference sequence). These same data were also listed under a study on human thymus T cells. Turning to that study: The donors were infants in Finland with congenital heart defects, otherwise immunologically healthy. Surgeons resected thymus tissue during corrective heart surgery. Related research found strongly overlapping thymic repertoires in unrelated individuals.

Sequenced input: thymocytes. The chain recombines TRBV15 with TRBJ2-1; the D gene is possibly TRBD2 (6 bases). The TCR sequence derives from a boy younger than two with a congenital heart defect. The CDR3 DNA reads TGTGCCACCAGCAGAGTTACGGGGGCCTACAATGAGCAGTTCTTC. It specifies CATSRVTGAYNEQFF.